The rows below give T cell receptor beta chains drawn from one sample of a study of cytomegalovirus exposure and HLA in healthy donors. Sequencing was performed with immunoSEQ multiplex PCR; in TCRdb, only in-frame clones are kept and a portion is missing. The table includes 150,000 to 180,000 clones, around 88% detected once. Sequenced material: PBMCs. The receptor source for this set is a man aged 18 to 30 in good health and CMV-seropositive. The CDR3 runs from the conserved cysteine through the conserved F or W. Each record gives: V gene, J gene, CDR3 protein.

TRBV9	TRBJ1-2	CASRLSDRGSSGYGYTF
TRBV27	TRBJ1-4	CASSFFHRDRVRLEKLFF
TRBV5-1	TRBJ1-2	CASSLVVTGGGYTF
TRBV9	TRBJ2-5	CASSVGGAVQTQYF
TRBV6-5	TRBJ1-1	CASSYSTRMNTEAFF
TRBV4-1	TRBJ1-2	CASSSPRLTGANGYTF
TRBV30	TRBJ2-3	CAWRTSGGSGALGGGTDTQYF
TRBV2	TRBJ1-1	CASSSGTGVTEAFF
TRBV7-9	TRBJ2-7	CASSSGRIYEQYF
TRBV30	TRBJ1-2	CAWSGDRSYGYTF
TRBV29-1	TRBJ1-2	CSVVPGGIGGGYTF
TRBV6-5	TRBJ1-1	CASSYFKSTEAFF
TRBV4-3	TRBJ1-1	CASRRTGNTEAFF
TRBV11-3	TRBJ2-7	CASSSGLEYEQYF
TRBV5-1	TRBJ1-5	CASSLEGDSFNQPQHF
TRBV4-1	TRBJ2-3	CASSQAIREFPGDTQYF
TRBV7-3	TRBJ1-5	CASSLWAGQPQHF
TRBV4-3	TRBJ2-3	CASSRTTGGGTDTQYF
TRBV30	TRBJ1-1	CAWSGQFEGAFF
TRBV11-2	TRBJ1-1	CASSPQWEGTEAFF